The clone carrying this T cell receptor beta chain was counted a few times. What it binds is unknown. Tagging with unique molecular identifiers was a feature of the TCR beta cDNA libraries. TCRdb independently ran MiXCR on the PCR reads; one entry per CDR3 protein. The data show 750,000 to 950,000 distinct CDR3 sequences, roughly half seen once. This sample stems from a study of post-analysis software for immune sequencing data. The study, taken as a whole, reports: Controls had lower frequencies than patients of about 5 TRBV segments, which included TRBV5-6, TRBV5-1 and TRBV20-1.

From germline, CDR1 is SGHAT and CDR2 FQNNGV. CDR3 size: 16 residues. V lost 6 bases and J 4 bases, leaving 22 bases between the germline ends. The chain couples TRBV11-2 to TRBJ2-7, with a tentative D call TRBD1 (5 bases). The sequenced sample consisted of blood. The receptor's source is a girl between 5 and 17 years old with multiple sclerosis. The CDR3 DNA is TGTGCCAGCAGACCCCACAGCACAGGTGTAATTTACGAGCAGTACTTC. Protein: CASRPHSTGVIYEQYF.